This entry lists 18 T cell receptor beta chains sequenced from one sample in a study of OX40 agonist ivuxolimab in advanced cancers. Receptor libraries were prepared by the immunoSEQ multiplex PCR assay. In its TCRdb copy, this immuneACCESS table keeps in-frame sequences only and misses some clones. Where compared with another copy, unresolved V genes explain less than half of these, and the others have no known cause. The sample table contains 70,000 to 75,000 clones; only one count was recorded for about 90% of them. 0.44% of the sample goes to the ten largest clones. The sample was CD4+ or CD8+ T cells sorted from blood, taken in a trial of the OX40 agonist ivuxolimab. The origin of the receptors is an adult with an advanced solid tumor such as melanoma, head and neck, liver or kidney cancer.

This clone was found once. The rearrangement links TRBV9 to TRBJ1-2; D is unresolved. The V gene lost 0 bases and the J gene lost 2 bases, with 8 bases spanning the gap. Germline V gene sequence: CDR1 SGDLS, CDR2 YYNGEE. This CDR3 has 14 amino acids. CDR3 bases: TGTGCCAGCAGCGTAGTAGCAGAGAACTATGGCTACACCTTC. This encodes CASSVVAENYGYTF.

The chain is built from TRBV4-1 and TRBJ1-2; possibly TRBD1 for D (6 bases). V dropped 3 bases and J dropped 4 bases, with 15 bases sitting between them. This CDR3 comprises 15 residues. Germline V gene sequence: CDR1 MGHRA, CDR2 YSYEKL. The chain's CDR3 is CASSHNLQGFYGYTF. The CDR3 DNA reads as TGCGCCAGCAGCCATAATTTACAGGGATTCTATGGCTACACCTTC.

The CDR3 sequence: CASSPNPTSGTYEQYF. The CDR3 DNA sequence: TGTGCCAGCAGTCCCAATCCGACTAGCGGGACCTACGAGCAGTACTTC. The chain employs TRBV27 and TRBJ2-5, with 11 bases fitting TRBD2. The end of the DNA is better explained by TRBJ2-7, so the J call may be wrong. The CDR3 extends over 16 amino acids. Per germline, CDR1 MNHEY and CDR2 SMNVEV (reference sequence).

The chain joins TRBV28 to TRBJ1-5, with unresolved D. The germline CDR1 and CDR2 sequences are MDHEN and SYDVKM. CDR3 length: 13 residues. The ends were cut back, 8 bases at V and 4 bases at J, with 12 bases in the middle. The CDR3 DNA reads TGTGCCAGCCGGAACGATGGAAATCAGCCCCAGCATTTT. It is translated as CASRNDGNQPQHF.

V usage is TRBV27 and J usage is TRBJ1-4; D gene uncertain. CDR3 length: 15 amino acids. V was clipped by 3 bases and J by 3 bases, with 11 bases between them. In germline, CDR1 is MNHEY, CDR2 SMNVEV (reference sequence). CDR3 region: CASSLRALANEKLFF. CDR3 DNA: TGTGCCAGCAGTTTGCGGGCTCTAGCTAATGAAAAACTGTTTTTT.

CDR3 sequence: CASSLGRGQGPNTEAFF. The CDR3 nucleotides are TGTGCCAGCAGTTTGGGGCGGGGACAGGGTCCGAACACTGAAGCTTTCTTT. This chain uses TRBV27 with TRBJ1-1; TRBD1 matches at 9 bases. Looked up from germline, CDR1 is MNHEY and CDR2 is SMNVEV (reference sequence). With V trimmed by 3 bases and J by 1 base, 9 bases remained unmatched. The CDR3 sequence is 17 residues long.

The chain has TRBV7-9 and TRBJ2-5; TRBD1 agrees at 10 bases. There are 14 residues in the CDR3. Germline V gene sequence: CDR1 SEHNR, CDR2 FQNEAQ (reference sequence). Unmatched junction bases numbered 4, after V lost 7 bases and J lost 2 bases. The CDR3 DNA follows: TGTGCCAGCAACAAGGGACAGGGGCAAGAGACCCAGTACTTC. Its protein product is CASNKGQGQETQYF.

The V call is TRBV5-4, the J call TRBJ1-4; 7 nucleotides align to TRBD1. The CDR3 consists of 14 residues. The V gene's germline CDR1 is SGHNT and CDR2 YYREEE (reference sequence). With 5 bases clipped from V and 5 bases from J, the junction kept 6 bases outside the gene matches. The CDR3 reads CASRAGTENEKLFF. CDR3 nucleotide sequence: TGTGCCAGCAGAGCCGGGACAGAGAATGAAAAACTGTTTTTT.

The chain couples TRBV7-2 to TRBJ2-7, with a possible D match to TRBD2 (7 bases). V lost 1 base and J lost 3, with 16 bases in between. The germline CDR1 and CDR2 sequences are SGHTA and FQGNSA. CDR3 length: 16 residues. The CDR3 loop reads CASSLGGQGLGYEQYF. CDR3 coding DNA: TGTGCCAGCAGCTTAGGGGGGCAAGGACTAGGCTACGAGCAGTACTTC. The full variable domain, its missing parts supplied by reference TRBV7-2 and TRBJ2-7, is GAGVSQSPSNKVTEKGKDVELRCDPISGHTALYWYRQSLGQGLEFLIYFQGNSAPDKSGLPSDRFSAERTGGSVSTLTIQRTQQEDSAVYLCASSLGGQGLGYEQYFGPGTRLTVT.

This chain connects TRBV5-1 to TRBJ2-1; D call uncertain. The CDR3 loop spans 13 amino acids. Germline assignment: CDR1 SGHRS and CDR2 YFSETQ. Trimming left V 0 bases short and J 9 bases short, with 10 bases between. Here the CDR3 DNA reads TGCGCCAGCAGCTTGGGGTTCTCGGGTGAGCAGTTCTTC. Protein: CASSLGFSGEQFF.

This chain joins TRBV10-1 and TRBJ2-1; 12 bases are a match to TRBD2. J was trimmed by 3 bases and V by 0 bases; bases with no gene match: 6. The germline gives CDR1 WNHNN, CDR2 SYGVQD (reference sequence). CDR3 length: 18 residues. The CDR3 region is CASSESGTSGLNYNEQFF. CDR3 in DNA: TGCGCCAGCAGTGAGTCGGGGACTAGCGGGCTAAACTACAATGAGCAGTTCTTC.

The V gene is TRBV10-3, the J gene TRBJ2-3, with TRBD2 matching 8 bases. Germline loops: CDR1 ENHRY, CDR2 SYGVKD. V was pared by 6 bases and J by 4 bases, with 9 bases of the junction left unmatched. CDR3 length: 15 amino acids. CDR3: CAIRDFAGGADTQYF. The DNA for the CDR3 is TGTGCCATCAGGGACTTCGCGGGAGGCGCAGATACGCAGTATTTT.

This clone occurred once. The rearrangement joins TRBV28 to TRBJ1-5; D is possibly TRBD1 (5 bases). This CDR3 has 15 residues. V shed 5 bases and J shed 9 bases, with 20 bases lying between them. The germline gives CDR1 MDHEN, CDR2 SYDVKM. The CDR3 sequence is CASSPEDWGGRPQHF. The CDR3 DNA follows: TGTGCCAGCAGTCCAGAGGATTGGGGCGGGAGGCCCCAGCATTTT. The full variable domain, with the rest looked up from reference TRBV28 and TRBJ1-5, is DVKVTQSSRYLVKRTGEKVFLECVQDMDHENMFWYRQDPGLGLRLIYFSYDVKMKEKGDIPEGYSVSREKKERFSLILESASTNQTSMYLCASSPEDWGGRPQHFGDGTRLSIL.

This chain uses TRBV4-1 with TRBJ2-2, with a tentative D call TRBD1 (6 bases). The CDR3 extends over 17 amino acids. Trimming removed 0 bases at V and 2 bases at J, with 13 bases between. Germline-derived CDR1 and CDR2 are MGHRA and YSYEKL. CDR3 in amino acids: CASSQEGDILNTGELFF. The CDR3 DNA reads as TGCGCCAGCAGCCAAGAAGGGGACATACTAAACACCGGGGAGCTGTTTTTT.

This sequence joins TRBV6-1 and TRBJ2-4; 13 bases align to TRBD2. Trimming cost V 6 bases and J 8 bases; bases outside gene matches: 10. This CDR3 has 16 amino acids. Germline CDR1 and CDR2: MNHNS and SASEGT. In DNA form, the CDR3 reads TGTGCCAGCAGAGAATTACTAGCGGGAGGGCCACACATTCAGTACTTC. This encodes CASRELLAGGPHIQYF.

The chain is built from TRBV19 and TRBJ2-1; 7 bases map to TRBD2. Germline-derived CDR1 and CDR2 are LNHDA and SQIVND (reference sequence). Unmatched junction bases numbered 6, after V lost 4 bases and J lost 3 bases. The CDR3 extends over 15 amino acids. The CDR3 DNA reads TGTGCCAGTAGTAGAACCGGGACTAACTACAATGAGCAGTTCTTC. This encodes CASSRTGTNYNEQFF.

V gene TRBV7-9 combines with J gene TRBJ2-1, with D possibly matching TRBD2 (5 bases). Trimming stripped 1 base from V and 12 bases from J, with 13 bases between. This CDR3 is 13 amino acids long. Germline CDR1 reads SEHNR; CDR2 reads FQNEAQ (reference sequence). CDR3 sequence reads: CASSLERGLGQFF. The DNA for the CDR3 is TGTGCCAGCAGCTTAGAACGAGGGTTGGGGCAGTTCTTC.

V is TRBV2 and J is TRBJ2-7; 10 bases are shared with TRBD2. Germline lookup yields CDR1 SNHLY and CDR2 FYNNEI. Germline trimming cut 9 bases from V and 6 bases from J; bases unmatched to any gene: 8. The CDR3 length is 13 residues. Written as DNA, the CDR3 is TGTGCCAGTATCCTAGCGGGAGAAGGCGAGCAGTACTTC. Translation: CASILAGEGEQYF.